A single sample gave rise to the 29 T cell receptor beta chains below, sequenced in a study of shared clonotypes between healthy human individuals. Method: immunoSEQ multiplex PCR; TCRdb's copy keeps in-frame clones and lacks some. This sample yields fewer than 650,000 clones, of which around 81% are seen a single time; more than 10% belongs to the top ten. Sample: PBMCs. The receptor source for this set is a woman between 40 and 50 years old in good health. Some clones in this sample may be carry-over from other donors' samples.

The rearrangement joins TRBV28 to TRBJ2-6, with a weak D call TRBD2 (6 bases). CDR1 MDHEN and CDR2 SYDVKM come from the germline V gene. V lost 11 bases, J lost 2 bases, and 13 bases lay in between. The CDR3 is made up of 14 amino acids. The CDR3 coding sequence is TGTGCCGCGATGGGGGGAGCTGGGGCCAACGTCCTGACTTTC. It is translated as CAAMGGAGANVLTF.

The chain is built from TRBV4-1 and TRBJ1-1, with D uncertain. Germline V gene sequence: CDR1 MGHRA, CDR2 YSYEKL. With 10 bases removed from V and 1 base from J, the gap between germline ends came to 7 bases. CDR3 size: 11 residues. The CDR3 spells CATDPNTEAFF. The CDR3 nucleotides read TGCGCCACCGACCCGAACACTGAAGCTTTCTTT.

The chain joins TRBV7-2 to TRBJ2-3, with 9 positions matching TRBD2. CDR3 length equals 15 residues. CDR1 and CDR2 (germline): SGHTA, FQGNSA. With V trimmed by 2 bases and J by 4 bases, 4 bases remained unmatched. The CDR3 reads CASSLLAGIADTQYF. The CDR3 coding sequence is TGTGCCAGCAGCTTACTAGCGGGAATCGCAGATACGCAGTATTTT. Combining the CDR3 with reference TRBV7-2 and TRBJ2-3 gives the whole variable domain GAGVSQSPSNKVTEKGKDVELRCDPISGHTALYWYRQSLGQGLEFLIYFQGNSAPDKSGLPSDRFSAERTGGSVSTLTIQRTQQEDSAVYLCASSLLAGIADTQYFGPGTRLTVL.

In its sample, this clone was seen a few times. The chain has TRBV18 and TRBJ2-5; D remains unclear. Germline V gene lookup returns CDR1 KGHSH and CDR2 LQKENI. The CDR3 loop spans 15 amino acids. Trimming removed 1 base from V and 5 bases from J, with 14 bases in between. DNA for the CDR3: TGTGCCAGCTCACCACTTTCATCCCTGGGGGAGACCCAGTACTTC. Translation: CASSPLSSLGETQYF. Combining the CDR3 with reference TRBV18 and TRBJ2-5 gives the whole variable domain NAGVMQNPRHLVRRRGQEARLRCSPMKGHSHVYWYRQLPEEGLKFMVYLQKENIIDESGMPKERFSAEFPKEGPSILRIQQVVRGDSAAYFCASSPLSSLGETQYFGPGTRLLVL.

The gene calls are TRBV28 and TRBJ1-5, with D perhaps TRBD1 (6 bases). The CDR3 sequence is 12 residues long. V was pared by 8 bases and J by 5 bases, with 10 bases between. Per the germline V gene, CDR1 is MDHEN and CDR2 is SYDVKM. DNA of the CDR3: TGTGCCAGCTCTTCAGGGGATCAGCCCCAGCATTTT. The encoded protein is CASSSGDQPQHF.

The chain carries TRBV11-2 and TRBJ2-3, with TRBD2 matching over 12 bases. The CDR3 is 18 residues long. After removal of 1 base from V and 5 bases from J, the junction contained 10 bases not matched to a gene. Germline V gene lookup returns CDR1 SGHAT and CDR2 FQNNGV. The CDR3 reads CASSLGSQLAGGLDTQYF. The DNA for the CDR3 is TGTGCCAGCAGCTTAGGTTCCCAGCTAGCGGGAGGGTTAGATACGCAGTATTTT.

The chain couples TRBV4-1 to TRBJ2-5, with 11 positions matching TRBD2. The CDR3 contains 19 residues. J gave up 5 bases and V 4 bases, and 18 bases lay outside the gene matches. Germline CDR1 and CDR2: MGHRA and YSYEKL. The CDR3 nucleotides are TGCGCCAGCAGCCGCTCACCGGGACTAGCGGCTAATCTTCGGGAGACCCAGTACTTC. Translating gives CASSRSPGLAANLRETQYF.

The chain has TRBV10-3 and TRBJ2-7; possibly TRBD1 for D (5 bases). In germline, CDR1 is ENHRY, CDR2 SYGVKD. V lost 4 bases, J lost 2 bases, and 12 bases lay in between. The CDR3 contains 14 residues. CDR3 bases: TGTGCCATCAGTGGTGGGGCCCTCGCCTACGAGCAGTACTTC. As protein: CAISGGALAYEQYF.

In the case of this clone: With a far larger clone one base away, a read error is the likely cause. The chain combines TRBV30 with TRBJ2-7, with 11 bases that match TRBD2. V shed 2 bases and J 5 bases; nucleotides not matched to a gene: 11. CDR1 is GTSNPN, CDR2 SVGIG, per germline (reference sequence). CDR3 length: 16 amino acids. This CDR3 is CAWSLLAGGPPNEQYF. The CDR3 DNA reads TGTGCCTGGAGTCTTTTAGCGGGAGGGCCCCCCAACGAGCAGTACTTC.

This clone came up many times. The V call is TRBV28, the J call TRBJ2-4; 7 nucleotides match TRBD1. CDR3 length: 16 residues. Germline CDR1 MDHEN, CDR2 SYDVKM. V was clipped by 6 bases and J by 3 bases; unmatched bases: 11. The CDR3 sequence is CASRHRGPLGKNIQYF. The CDR3 DNA reads TGTGCCAGCAGACACAGGGGACCCTTAGGCAAAAACATTCAGTACTTC.

This clone occurred a few times. The chain couples TRBV2 to TRBJ1-1; a weak D match, TRBD1 (5 bases). V lost 8 bases and J 1 base, leaving 11 bases between the germline ends. Germline assignment: CDR1 SNHLY and CDR2 FYNNEI. The CDR3 extends over 13 amino acids. The CDR3 sequence: CASCYRPNTEAFF. The DNA for the CDR3 is TGTGCCAGCTGTTACAGGCCGAACACTGAAGCTTTCTTT.

This clone was found once. The rearrangement uses TRBV6-5 and TRBJ1-1, with D hard to call. CDR3 size: 12 residues. CDR1 is MNHEY and CDR2 is SVGAGI in the germline V gene. Trimming pared 7 bases from V and 11 bases from J, leaving 17 bases between. The CDR3 region has the DNA TGTGCCAGCACGCGACCGGCGGGTCTGGCTTTCTTT. Translation: CASTRPAGLAFF.

This clone was detected a few times. The chain combines TRBV28 with TRBJ2-3, with 13 bases matching TRBD2. The germline gives CDR1 MDHEN, CDR2 SYDVKM. The CDR3 runs 18 residues. Unmatched junction bases numbered 11, after V lost 6 bases and J lost 2 bases. CDR3 amino acids: CASSQGLAGPKATDTQYF. CDR3 bases: TGTGCCAGCAGCCAGGGACTAGCGGGACCTAAAGCCACAGATACGCAGTATTTT.

As regards this clone: Being one base from a much bigger clone, this may be a read error. The V call is TRBV18, the J call TRBJ2-7; 9 bases fit TRBD1. Germline V gene sequence: CDR1 KGHSH, CDR2 LQKENI. The CDR3 length is 20 residues. Trimming cost V 3 bases and J 2 bases; bases outside gene matches: 20. The CDR3 DNA sequence: TGTGCCAGCTCACCCCTTCACCCAATTTCCGGGACAGGGCACCCCTACGAGCAGTACTTC. Its protein product is CASSPLHPISGTGHPYEQYF.

This clone was counted a few times. The V gene is TRBV6-4, the J gene TRBJ2-2; no definite D call. Germline V gene lookup returns CDR1 MRHNA and CDR2 SNTAGT. The CDR3 totals 16 residues. The V and J ends lost 0 bases and 2 bases respectively, with 10 bases between them. In nucleotides, the CDR3 is TGTGCCAGCAGTGACTCGTTCGCCCGTAACACCGGGGAGCTGTTTTTT. It is translated as CASSDSFARNTGELFF.

The chain joins TRBV7-2 to TRBJ2-7; 9 nucleotides agree with TRBD1. V lost 5 bases, J lost 9 bases, and 14 bases stayed unmatched. This CDR3 is 15 amino acids long. Germline assignment: CDR1 SGHTA and CDR2 FQGNSA. CDR3 sequence (DNA): TGTGCCAGCAGCACCCCGGGACAGGGATGGTGGGGGCAGTACTTC. Its translation is CASSTPGQGWWGQYF.

The genes are TRBV27 and TRBJ2-1, with a possible D match to TRBD1 (6 bases). The CDR3 consists of 14 residues. CDR1 is MNHEY and CDR2 is SMNVEV in the germline V gene (reference sequence). V was cut by 7 bases and J by 0 bases, with 10 bases left in between. CDR3 nucleotide sequence: TGTGCCAGCACCGGACAGAGCTCCTACAATGAGCAGTTCTTC. Residues: CASTGQSSYNEQFF.

The chain is built from TRBV28 and TRBJ2-3; D is ambiguous. Between the trimmed V and J ends, which lost 3 bases and 0 bases, there was a span of 4 bases. CDR3 size: 13 residues. Germline V gene data show CDR1 as MDHEN and CDR2 as SYDVKM. This CDR3 reads CASSFDSTDTQYF. Written as DNA, the CDR3 is TGTGCCAGCAGTTTTGACAGCACAGATACGCAGTATTTT.

CDR3 nucleotides: TGTGCCAGCCCCATCTCAAGAGAGAACACTGAAGCTTTCTTT. This codes for CASPISRENTEAFF. V usage is TRBV2 and J usage is TRBJ1-1, with unresolved D. V was trimmed by 8 bases and J by 1 base, leaving 14 bases between them. The CDR3 totals 14 residues. CDR1 is SNHLY and CDR2 is FYNNEI in the germline V gene. The entire variable domain, with the rest obtained from reference TRBV2 and TRBJ1-1, is as follows: EPEVTQTPSHQVTQMGQEVILRCVPISNHLYFYWYRQILGQKVEFLVSFYNNEISEKSEIFDDQFSVERPDGSNFTLKIRSTKLEDSAMYFCASPISRENTEAFFGQGTRLTVV.

V is TRBV15 and J is TRBJ1-5; TRBD1 aligns across 7 bases. This CDR3 has 14 residues. V lost 3 bases, J lost 7 bases, and 6 bases stayed unmatched. Germline V gives CDR1 LNHNV, CDR2 YYDKDF (reference sequence). CDR3 sequence (DNA): TGTGCCACCAGCAGCTCGACAGGGAGGCAGCCCCAGCATTTT. It codes for CATSSSTGRQPQHF.

V gene TRBV4-2 combines with J gene TRBJ1-2; no reliable D call. Germline V gene data show CDR1 as LGHNA and CDR2 as YNFKEQ. The CDR3 consists of 15 residues. V was trimmed by 2 bases and J by 3 bases, leaving 13 bases between them. CDR3 protein: CASSQRGGQYYGYTF. CDR3 DNA: TGTGCCAGCAGCCAAAGAGGAGGGCAGTACTATGGCTACACCTTC.

Note on this clone: Distinct nucleotide sequences in the sample also encode this CDR3. The chain combines TRBV5-1 with TRBJ2-5, with TRBD1 matching 7 bases. Germline V gene data show CDR1 as SGHRS and CDR2 as YFSETQ. CDR3 size: 14 residues. Trimming took 0 bases from V and 2 from J; bases not matched to a gene: 1. The CDR3 bases are TGCGCCAGCAGCTTGGGGACAGGACAAGAGACCCAGTACTTC. Translation: CASSLGTGQETQYF.

The V and J genes are TRBV11-3 and TRBJ2-3; 10 nucleotides agree with TRBD2. Trimming at V came to 3 bases and at J to 2 bases, leaving 2 bases not matched to a gene. Germline-derived CDR1 and CDR2 are SGHNT and YENEEA. The CDR3 has 15 residues. The CDR3: CASSFGLADTDTQYF. As DNA, the CDR3 is TGTGCCAGCAGCTTCGGACTAGCGGACACAGATACGCAGTATTTT.

The chain employs TRBV7-9 and TRBJ1-3, with 7 bases matching TRBD1. This CDR3 is built from 14 residues. V was pared by 7 bases and J by 9 bases, with 12 bases of the junction left unmatched. Germline CDR1 is SEHNR and CDR2 is FQNEAQ (reference sequence). As DNA, the CDR3 is TGTGCCAGCACAGACAGGGCCCCGGGGGGCACCATATATTTT. Translated, it gives CASTDRAPGGTIYF.

This clone is a singleton in its sample. The chain carries TRBV27 and TRBJ1-6; D is uncertain. The CDR3 has 16 residues. The germline CDR1 and CDR2 sequences are MNHEY and SMNVEV (reference sequence). V was shortened by 5 bases and J by 0 bases, with 11 bases between the two germline ends. The CDR3 here is CASSPRTASYNSPLHF. The DNA of the CDR3 is TGTGCCAGCAGTCCTAGAACAGCCTCCTATAATTCACCCCTCCACTTT.

V gene TRBV27 combines with J gene TRBJ2-1, with D perhaps being TRBD1 or TRBD2 (7 bases each). Germline loops: CDR1 MNHEY, CDR2 SMNVEV (reference sequence). Trimming shortened V by 3 bases and J by 3 bases, and 21 bases separated the two germline ends. There are 18 residues in the CDR3. The CDR3 region is CASSFTGATSLLYNEQFF. The DNA for the CDR3 is TGTGCCAGCAGTTTCACAGGGGCGACTAGCCTACTCTACAATGAGCAGTTCTTC.

The rearrangement joins TRBV11-2 to TRBJ2-5; no clear D. Germline CDR1 reads SGHAT; CDR2 reads FQNNGV. The CDR3 loop spans 12 amino acids. V lost 5 bases and J lost 5, with 9 bases in between. In DNA, the CDR3 is TGTGCCAGCAGCCCGTTCCGGGAGACCCAGTACTTC. Its protein product is CASSPFRETQYF.

This clone occurred a few times. The chain uses TRBV10-2 and TRBJ1-2, with D uncertain. The V and J ends lost 9 bases and 2 bases respectively, with 10 bases between them. Germline V gene sequence: CDR1 WSHSY, CDR2 SAAADI. This CDR3 has 12 amino acids. The CDR3 nucleotides read TGCGCCAGTCTGGATCGGAACTATGGCTACACCTTC. It codes for CASLDRNYGYTF.

The chain uses TRBV10-2 and TRBJ2-5, with TRBD2 identical over 10 bases. The V and J ends lost 7 bases and 2 bases, in that order; junction bases with no gene match: 7. The CDR3 totals 15 residues. Germline V gene data show CDR1 as WSHSY and CDR2 as SAAADI. The CDR3 region is CASKKGLANQETQYF. The CDR3 DNA sequence: TGCGCCAGCAAGAAGGGACTAGCGAATCAAGAGACCCAGTACTTC.